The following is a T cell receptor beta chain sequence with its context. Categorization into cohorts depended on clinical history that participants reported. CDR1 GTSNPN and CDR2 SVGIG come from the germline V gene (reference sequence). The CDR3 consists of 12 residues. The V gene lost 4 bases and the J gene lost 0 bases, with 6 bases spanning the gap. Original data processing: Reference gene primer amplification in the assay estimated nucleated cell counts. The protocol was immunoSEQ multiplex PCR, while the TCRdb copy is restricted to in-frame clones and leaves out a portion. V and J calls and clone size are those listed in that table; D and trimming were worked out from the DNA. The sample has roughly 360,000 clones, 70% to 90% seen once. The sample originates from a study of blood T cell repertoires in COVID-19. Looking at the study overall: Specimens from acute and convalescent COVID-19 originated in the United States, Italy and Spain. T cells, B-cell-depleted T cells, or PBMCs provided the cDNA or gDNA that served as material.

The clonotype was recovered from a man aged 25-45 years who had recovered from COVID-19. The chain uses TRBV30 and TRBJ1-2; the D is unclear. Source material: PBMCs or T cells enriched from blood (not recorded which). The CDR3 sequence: CAWTRANYGYTF. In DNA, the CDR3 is TGTGCCTGGACCCGCGCTAACTATGGCTACACCTTC. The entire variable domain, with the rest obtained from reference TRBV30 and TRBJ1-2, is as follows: SQTIHQWPATLVQPVGSPLSLECTVEGTSNPNLYWYRQAAGRGLQLLFYSVGIGQISSEVPQNLSASRPQDRQFILSSKKLLLSDSGFYLCAWTRANYGYTFGSGTRLTVV.